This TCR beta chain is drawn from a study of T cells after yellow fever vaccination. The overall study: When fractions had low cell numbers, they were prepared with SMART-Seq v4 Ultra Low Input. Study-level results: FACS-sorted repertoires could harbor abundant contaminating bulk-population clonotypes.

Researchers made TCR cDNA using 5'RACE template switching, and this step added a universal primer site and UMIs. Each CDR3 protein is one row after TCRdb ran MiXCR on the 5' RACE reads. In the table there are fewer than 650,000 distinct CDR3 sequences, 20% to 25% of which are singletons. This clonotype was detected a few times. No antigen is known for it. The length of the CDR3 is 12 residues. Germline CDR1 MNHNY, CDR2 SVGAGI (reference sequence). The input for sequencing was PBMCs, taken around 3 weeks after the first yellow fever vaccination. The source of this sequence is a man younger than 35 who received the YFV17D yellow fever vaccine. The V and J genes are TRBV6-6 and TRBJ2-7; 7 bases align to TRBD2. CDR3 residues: CGTRGTSYEQYF. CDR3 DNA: TGTGGGACGCGGGGGACCTCCTACGAGCAGTACTTC.